This entry describes one TCR beta chain. The antigen remains undetermined. HTBI primers from iRepertoire and Arm-PCR of CDR3 regions yielded the TCR beta libraries. TCRdb re-called the multiplex PCR reads with MiXCR, one entry per CDR3 protein. The sample lists just over 600,000 distinct CDR3 sequences, about 15% occurring once. The source of the sample is a study of regulatory T cells in long-lasting Graves disease. The study, taken as a whole, reports: Persistent Graves' patients had lower TCR diversity than newly diagnosed ones.

The germline V and J ends were trimmed by 0 bases and 7 bases, with 10 bases remaining between them. The CDR3 has 15 amino acids. Germline CDR1 MNHEY, CDR2 SMNVEV (reference sequence). Time point specified: newly diagnosed GD, antithyroid drugs for less than 3 months. The TCR library was prepared using RNA isolated from PBMCs. The EDTA tubes were filled with around 8.5 milliliters of drawn peripheral blood. The same sample was also used in a study of T cells in Graves' hyperthyroidism and ophthalmopathy. That study reports: Patients aged 18 to 65 had newly diagnosed hyperthyroidism lasting under 2 months.

This TCR came from a woman in her twenties or thirties with Graves disease. This specimen was peripheral blood mononuclear cells (PBMCs), taken at new diagnosis, from a patient treated with antithyroid drugs. V gene TRBV27 combines with J gene TRBJ1-6; D uncertain. CDR3 coding DNA: TGTGCCAGCAGTTTATCGATGGTCCTCAATTCACCCCTCCACTTT. Its protein product is CASSLSMVLNSPLHF.